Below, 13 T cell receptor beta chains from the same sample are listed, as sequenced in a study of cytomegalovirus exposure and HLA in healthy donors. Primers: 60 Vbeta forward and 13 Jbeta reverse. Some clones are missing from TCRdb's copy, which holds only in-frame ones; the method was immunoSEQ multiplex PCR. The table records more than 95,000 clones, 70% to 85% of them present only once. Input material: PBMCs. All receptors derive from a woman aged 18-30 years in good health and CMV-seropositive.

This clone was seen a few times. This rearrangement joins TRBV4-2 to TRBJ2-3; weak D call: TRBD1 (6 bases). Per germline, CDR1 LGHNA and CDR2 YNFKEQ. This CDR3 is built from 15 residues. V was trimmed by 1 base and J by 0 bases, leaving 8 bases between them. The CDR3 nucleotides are TGTGCCAGCAGCCAAGGGGACACTAGCACAGATACGCAGTATTTT. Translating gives CASSQGDTSTDTQYF.

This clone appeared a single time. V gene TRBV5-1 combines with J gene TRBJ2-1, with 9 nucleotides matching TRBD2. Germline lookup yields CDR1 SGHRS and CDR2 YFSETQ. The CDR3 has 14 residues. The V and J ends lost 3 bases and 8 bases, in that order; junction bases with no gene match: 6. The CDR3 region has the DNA TGCGCCAGCAGCTCGGCGGGAGGGGGCGATGAGCAGTTCTTC. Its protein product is CASSSAGGGDEQFF.

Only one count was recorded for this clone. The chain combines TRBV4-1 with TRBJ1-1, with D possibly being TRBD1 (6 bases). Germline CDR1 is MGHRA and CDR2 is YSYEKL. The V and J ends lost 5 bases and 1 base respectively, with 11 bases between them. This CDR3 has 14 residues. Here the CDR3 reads CASSTPGENTEAFF. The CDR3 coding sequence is TGCGCCAGCAGCACCCCAGGGGAGAACACTGAAGCTTTCTTT.

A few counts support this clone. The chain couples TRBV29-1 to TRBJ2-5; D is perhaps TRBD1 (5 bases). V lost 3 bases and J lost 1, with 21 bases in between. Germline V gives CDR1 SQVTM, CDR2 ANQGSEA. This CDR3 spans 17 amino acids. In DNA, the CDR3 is TGCAGCGTTGATTCGGAATTGGGGCTATTCACCCAAGAGACCCAGTACTTC. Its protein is CSVDSELGLFTQETQYF.

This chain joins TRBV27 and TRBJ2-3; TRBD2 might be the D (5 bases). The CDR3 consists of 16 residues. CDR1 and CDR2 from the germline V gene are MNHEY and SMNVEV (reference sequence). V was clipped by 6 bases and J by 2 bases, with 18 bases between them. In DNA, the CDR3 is TGTGCCAGCAGCATTGGGTGGGCAGACTACACAGATACGCAGTATTTT. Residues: CASSIGWADYTDTQYF.

The CDR3 DNA sequence: TGTGCCAGCAGTTATTCAGGGGCAACTAATGAAAAACTGTTTTTT. Translating it yields CASSYSGATNEKLFF. This chain uses TRBV6-6 with TRBJ1-4; D perhaps matches TRBD1 (6 bases). The ends were cut back, 3 bases at V and 0 bases at J, with 8 bases in the middle. The CDR3 covers 15 residues. CDR1 is MNHNY, CDR2 SVGAGI, per germline (reference sequence).

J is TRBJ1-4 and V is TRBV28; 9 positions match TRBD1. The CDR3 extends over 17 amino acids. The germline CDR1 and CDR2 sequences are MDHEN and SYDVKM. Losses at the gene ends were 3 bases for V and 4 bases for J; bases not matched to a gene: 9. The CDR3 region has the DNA TGTGCCAGCAGTTTGAGCGGGCGGGGACAGGGTAATGAAAAACTGTTTTTT. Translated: CASSLSGRGQGNEKLFF.

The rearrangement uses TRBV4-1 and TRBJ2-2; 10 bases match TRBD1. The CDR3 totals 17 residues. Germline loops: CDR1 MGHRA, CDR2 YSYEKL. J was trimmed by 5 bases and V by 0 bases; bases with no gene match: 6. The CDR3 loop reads CASSQDLTGGRTGELFF. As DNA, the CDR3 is TGCGCCAGCAGCCAAGATCTGACAGGGGGCAGAACCGGGGAGCTGTTTTTT.

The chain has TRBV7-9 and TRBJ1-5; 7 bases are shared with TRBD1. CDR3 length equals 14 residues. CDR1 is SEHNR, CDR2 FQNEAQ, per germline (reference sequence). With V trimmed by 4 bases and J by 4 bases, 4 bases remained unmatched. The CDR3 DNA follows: TGTGCCAGCAGCTCTCCAGGGGGTAATCAGCCCCAGCATTTT. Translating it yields CASSSPGGNQPQHF.

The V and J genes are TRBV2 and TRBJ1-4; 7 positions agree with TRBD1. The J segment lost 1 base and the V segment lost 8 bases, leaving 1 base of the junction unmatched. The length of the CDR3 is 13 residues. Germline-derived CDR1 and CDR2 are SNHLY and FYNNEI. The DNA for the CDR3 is TGTGCCAGCCGACAGGGAACTAATGAAAAACTGTTTTTT. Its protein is CASRQGTNEKLFF.

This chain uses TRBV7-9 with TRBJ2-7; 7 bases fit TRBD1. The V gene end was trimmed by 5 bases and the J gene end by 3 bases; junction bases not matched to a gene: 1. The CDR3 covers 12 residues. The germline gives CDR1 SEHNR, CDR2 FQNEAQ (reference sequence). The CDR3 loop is CASSRQGYEQYF. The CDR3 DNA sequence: TGTGCCAGCAGCCGACAGGGCTACGAGCAGTACTTC.

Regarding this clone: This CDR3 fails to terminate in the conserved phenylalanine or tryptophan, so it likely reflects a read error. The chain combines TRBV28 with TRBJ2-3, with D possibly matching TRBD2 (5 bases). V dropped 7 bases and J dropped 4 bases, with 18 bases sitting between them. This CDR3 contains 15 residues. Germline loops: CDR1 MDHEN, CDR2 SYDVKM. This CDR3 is CASTQWERHPDTQYV. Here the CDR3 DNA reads TGTGCCAGCACTCAATGGGAGCGACACCCAGATACGCAGTATGTT.

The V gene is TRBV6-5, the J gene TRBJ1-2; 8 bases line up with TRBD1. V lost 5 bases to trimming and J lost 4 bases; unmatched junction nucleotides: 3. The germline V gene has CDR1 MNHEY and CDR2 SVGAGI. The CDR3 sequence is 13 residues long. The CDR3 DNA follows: TGTGCCAGCAGTCCGGGACAGGCCTATGGCTACACCTTC. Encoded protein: CASSPGQAYGYTF.